Below are 11 T cell receptor beta chains sequenced from a single sample in a study of CD8 T cells in ankylosing spondylitis. TCRdb analysed the 5' RACE reads with MiXCR anew, one entry per CDR3 protein. This repertoire shows about 200,000 distinct CDR3 sequences, over 10% found once; its top ten account for more than 15%. Sequenced sample: blood, either unsorted or a sorted T cell fraction (not recorded which). The receptor source for this set is a male donor with ankylosing spondylitis or in good health (not recorded which).

The rearrangement uses TRBV4-1 and TRBJ2-3; 10 bases line up with TRBD2. Looked up from germline, CDR1 is MGHRA and CDR2 is YSYEKL. CDR3 length: 18 amino acids. Trimming at V came to 1 base and at J to 4 bases, leaving 11 bases not matched to a gene. Here the CDR3 reads CASSQGPQSGGAADTQYF. DNA for the CDR3: TGCGCCAGCAGCCAAGGCCCCCAAAGCGGGGGGGCCGCAGATACGCAGTATTTT.

This chain links TRBV6-1 with TRBJ2-7; the D gene is possibly TRBD1 (7 bases). CDR1 and CDR2 (germline): MNHNS, SASEGT. This CDR3 is 14 amino acids long. The V gene lost 3 bases and the J gene lost 2 bases, with 11 bases spanning the gap. CDR3 DNA: TGTGCCAGCAGTGAGGCGGGACAGCCCTACGAGCAGTACTTC. Protein sequence: CASSEAGQPYEQYF.

The rearrangement links TRBV3-1 to TRBJ2-1; 12 nucleotides agree with TRBD2. In germline, CDR1 is LGHDT, CDR2 YNNKEL (reference sequence). This CDR3 has 17 residues. Trimming took 4 bases from V and 1 from J; bases not matched to a gene: 5. CDR3 in amino acids: CASSPPLAGGSYNEQFF. Written as DNA, the CDR3 is TGTGCCAGCAGCCCCCCACTAGCGGGGGGATCCTACAATGAGCAGTTCTTC.

The chain carries TRBV10-3 and TRBJ2-3; 7 nucleotides match TRBD2. The CDR3 totals 18 residues. V shed 2 bases, J shed 2 bases, and the junction held 13 bases outside the gene matches. CDR1 and CDR2 (germline): ENHRY, SYGVKD. The CDR3 reads CAISEGYQLAETTDTQYF. The CDR3 bases are TGTGCCATCAGTGAGGGGTACCAGCTAGCGGAGACCACAGATACGCAGTATTTT.

The chain has TRBV2 and TRBJ2-1; 12 nucleotides align to TRBD2. Unmatched junction bases numbered 4, after V lost 5 bases and J lost 2 bases. The germline CDR1 and CDR2 sequences are SNHLY and FYNNEI. The CDR3 has 16 amino acids. The CDR3 loop reads CASSLTSGGTYNEQFF. The CDR3, as DNA: TGTGCCAGCAGTCTGACTAGCGGGGGTACCTACAATGAGCAGTTCTTC.

This clonotype was seen repeatedly, ten times or more. V is TRBV4-2 and J is TRBJ1-2; D gene unclear. The CDR3 runs to 15 residues. V gave up 2 bases and J gave up 0 bases, with 10 bases separating them. Germline V lookup: CDR1 LGHNA, CDR2 YNFKEQ. The CDR3 DNA is TGTGCCAGCAGCCAATTCATGGCAGCTAACTATGGCTACACCTTC. Protein product: CASSQFMAANYGYTF.

This clonotype was observed at least ten times. V is TRBV12-3 or TRBV12-4 and J is TRBJ2-1, with 8 bases fitting TRBD1. The CDR3 totals 15 residues. The junction had 6 bases not matched to a gene; V was cut back by 5 bases and J by 3 bases. CDR3 residues: CASSPGQGYYNEQFF. In DNA, the CDR3 is TGTGCCAGCAGTCCTGGACAGGGATACTACAATGAGCAGTTCTTC.

In its sample, this clonotype was seen a few times. J is TRBJ2-7 and V is TRBV7-6; a possible D gene is TRBD1 (5 bases). The germline CDR1 and CDR2 sequences are SGHVS and FNYEAQ. Trimming took off 4 bases at V and 9 bases at J, with 16 bases between the two ends. The CDR3 runs 13 residues. The CDR3 DNA reads as TGTGCCAGCAGCTCAGGACACGACGATGGGCAGTACTTC. Protein: CASSSGHDDGQYF.

This clonotype has at least ten counts. The CDR3 protein is CASSEAGTEAFF. CDR3 nucleotides: TGTGCCAGCAGTGAAGCGGGCACTGAAGCTTTCTTT. This chain links TRBV6-1 with TRBJ1-1, with D unclear. V shed 0 bases and J shed 4 bases, with 3 bases lying between them. The CDR3 is 12 residues long. Germline V gene sequence: CDR1 MNHNS, CDR2 SASEGT.

The chain carries TRBV7-9 and TRBJ2-7; possibly TRBD1 for D (7 bases). Germline V gives CDR1 SEHNR, CDR2 FQNEAQ (reference sequence). V lost 5 bases to trimming and J lost 7 bases, with 21 bases between them. The CDR3 is 15 residues long. The CDR3 bases are TGTGCCAGCAGCGCCCCCCAGGGGGGACCTGAGGAGCAGTACTTC. Translated: CASSAPQGGPEEQYF.

This sequence joins TRBV5-1 and TRBJ2-1, with a tentative D call TRBD1 (7 bases). V lost 1 base and J lost 7, with 12 bases in between. Germline CDR1 and CDR2: SGHRS and YFSETQ. The CDR3 length is 14 residues. DNA of the CDR3: TGCGCCAGCAGCTTGTTCCAGGGGGGAAATGAGCAGTTCTTC. This encodes CASSLFQGGNEQFF.